Following are 9 T cell receptor beta chains from one sample sequenced in a study of blood T cell repertoires in COVID-19. Some clones are missing from TCRdb's copy, which holds only in-frame ones; the method was immunoSEQ multiplex PCR. The table includes about 140,000 clones, over 75% detected once. Sequencing input: peripheral blood. The receptors here all came from a woman between 45 and 60 years old with acute or convalescent COVID-19.

The gene calls are TRBV6-5 and TRBJ1-2, with D possibly matching TRBD1 (5 bases). Germline loops: CDR1 MNHEY, CDR2 SVGAGI. This CDR3 has 15 amino acids. The V end lost 2 bases, the J end lost 7 bases, and 17 bases lay between the germline ends. The CDR3 loop reads CASSYQGVREGGYTF. In DNA form, the CDR3 reads TGTGCCAGCAGTTACCAAGGGGTCAGGGAGGGTGGCTACACCTTC.

The V call is TRBV6-2 or TRBV6-3, the J call TRBJ1-1; D gene ambiguous. This CDR3 has 14 amino acids. The V end lost 7 bases, the J end lost 4 bases, and 16 bases lay between the germline ends. In germline, CDR1 is MNHEY, CDR2 SVGEGT. CDR3 amino acids: CASTPYGFRTEAFF. The CDR3 DNA is TGTGCCAGCACCCCTTACGGGTTTCGCACTGAAGCTTTCTTT.

This rearrangement joins TRBV9 to TRBJ1-6; 10 nucleotides match TRBD1. CDR3 length equals 14 residues. V was clipped by 3 bases and J by 8 bases; unmatched bases: 2. Germline CDR1 SGDLS, CDR2 YYNGEE. This chain's CDR3 is CASSDGQGDSPLHF. CDR3 DNA sequence: TGTGCCAGCAGCGACGGACAGGGGGATTCACCCCTCCACTTT.

This sequence joins TRBV29-1 and TRBJ1-6; unclear D gene. Between the trimmed V and J ends, which lost 7 bases and 5 bases, there was a span of 12 bases. Germline CDR1 is SQVTM and CDR2 is ANQGSEA. The CDR3 is 13 amino acids. The CDR3 spells CSAPSGDNSPLHF. CDR3 DNA: TGCAGCGCCCCGAGCGGTGATAATTCACCCCTCCACTTT.

The chain couples TRBV5-1 to TRBJ2-7; 8 nucleotides line up with TRBD1. CDR1 SGHRS and CDR2 YFSETQ come from the germline V gene. The CDR3 sequence is 16 residues long. V was clipped by 2 bases and J by 4 bases; unmatched bases: 11. CDR3 protein: CASSFGGYQGAYEQYF. The CDR3 coding sequence is TGCGCCAGCAGCTTTGGCGGCTACCAGGGGGCTTACGAGCAGTACTTC.

V usage is TRBV28 and J usage is TRBJ2-7; tentative D call: TRBD1 (5 bases). CDR3 size: 12 residues. V was cut by 8 bases and J by 3 bases, with 11 bases left in between. Looked up from germline, CDR1 is MDHEN and CDR2 is SYDVKM. The CDR3: CASYRTFYEQYF. The DNA of the CDR3 is TGTGCCAGCTACAGGACATTCTACGAGCAGTACTTC. Drawing the rest from reference TRBV28 and TRBJ2-7, the complete variable domain is DVKVTQSSRYLVKRTGEKVFLECVQDMDHENMFWYRQDPGLGLRLIYFSYDVKMKEKGDIPEGYSVSREKKERFSLILESASTNQTSMYLCASYRTFYEQYFGPGTRLTVT.

The V and J genes are TRBV19 and TRBJ2-2; D is possibly TRBD2 (5 bases). Germline assignment: CDR1 LNHDA and CDR2 SQIVND (reference sequence). This CDR3 comprises 16 residues. V was clipped by 3 bases and J by 4 bases, with 15 bases between them. CDR3 nucleotide sequence: TGTGCCAGTAGTATGAGAGGATCTGCGGGCACCGGGGAGCTGTTTTTT. Its translation is CASSMRGSAGTGELFF.

V is TRBV27 and J is TRBJ2-3; 10 bases map to TRBD1. The CDR3 is 14 residues long. Germline V lookup: CDR1 MNHEY, CDR2 SMNVEV (reference sequence). V lost 5 bases and J lost 6; bases outside the gene matches: 5. The CDR3 DNA sequence: TGTGCCAGCAGTGGACAGGGGGTTTCTGATACGCAGTATTTT. The encoded protein is CASSGQGVSDTQYF.

The chain carries TRBV21-1 and TRBJ2-1; the table's D call, TRBD2, was not checked against the DNA. TRBV21-1 is given as a pseudogene. CDR3 length: 16 residues. CDR3 nucleotides: TGTGCCAGCAGTCCTTCTAGCGGCGTCTTCCATCATGAGCAGTTCTTC. Translation: CASSPSSGVFHHEQFF.